These 14 T cell receptor beta chains were sequenced from one sample in a study of blood T cell repertoires in COVID-19. Produced via immunoSEQ multiplex PCR; TCRdb's table is partial and in-frame only. The sample consists of 300,000 to 450,000 clones, about 87% of them appearing once. The sample consisted of PBMCs or T cells enriched from blood (not recorded which). Receptors originate from a man in his forties or fifties in a cohort exposed to, infected with or recovered from COVID-19 (not recorded which).

The chain employs TRBV30 and TRBJ1-2, with 8 bases identical to TRBD1. V lost 5 bases, J lost 0 bases, and 8 bases stayed unmatched. The CDR3 extends over 15 amino acids. Germline V gene lookup returns CDR1 GTSNPN and CDR2 SVGIG (reference sequence). The CDR3 DNA is TGTGCCTGGTCCGCAGGACAGGGACCTAACTATGGCTACACCTTC. Its translation is CAWSAGQGPNYGYTF.

Of note for this clone: Compared with germline, one end of the junction differs, possibly owing to a read error. The chain employs TRBV2 and TRBJ2-7; a weak D match, TRBD2 (5 bases). CDR1 and CDR2 (germline): SNHLY, FYNNEI. The CDR3 totals 13 residues. CDR3 sequence reads: CASRAPSPGIILF. The CDR3 DNA reads TGTGCCAGCAGAGCCCCTAGTCCGGGGATAATTCTCTTC.

CDR3 nucleotide sequence: TGTGCCAGCAGCTTAGACGGTTACAATGAGCAGTTCTTC. Translated: CASSLDGYNEQFF. The chain links TRBV7-2 to TRBJ2-1, with D hard to call. Trimming pared 1 base from V and 4 bases from J, leaving 5 bases between. The germline CDR1 and CDR2 sequences are SGHTA and FQGNSA. This CDR3 is 13 amino acids long.

This clone was picked up a small number of times. This rearrangement joins TRBV6-6 to TRBJ1-1; possibly TRBD1 for D (5 bases). Germline V gene data show CDR1 as MNHNY and CDR2 as SVGAGI (reference sequence). This CDR3 spans 16 amino acids. Between the trimmed V and J ends, which lost 2 bases and 4 bases, there was a span of 17 bases. The chain's CDR3 is CASSYPPLRRGTEAFF. The DNA of the CDR3 is TGTGCCAGCAGTTACCCCCCGTTGAGGAGGGGCACTGAAGCTTTCTTT.

The genes are TRBV3-1 (or the pseudogene TRBV3-2) and TRBJ1-2; D perhaps matches TRBD1 (6 bases). Germline V gives CDR1 LGHDT, CDR2 YNNKEL (reference sequence). The CDR3 spans 20 residues. Trimming pared 0 bases from V and 2 bases from J, leaving 25 bases between. The CDR3 spells CASSQDDARIATGKNYGYTF. The CDR3 DNA sequence: TGTGCCAGCAGCCAAGACGACGCACGGATTGCAACAGGGAAGAACTATGGCTACACCTTC.

The V gene is TRBV5-1, the J gene TRBJ2-1; D is unresolved. Per germline, CDR1 SGHRS and CDR2 YFSETQ. CDR3 length equals 15 residues. V gave up 3 bases and J gave up 0 bases, with 10 bases separating them. The CDR3 loop reads CASSSSAGSYNEQFF. CDR3 coding DNA: TGCGCCAGCAGCTCAAGTGCAGGCTCCTACAATGAGCAGTTCTTC.

The gene calls are TRBV28 and TRBJ1-6; 9 positions match TRBD1. Losses at the gene ends were 6 bases for V and 7 bases for J; bases not matched to a gene: 7. This CDR3 has 15 residues. The germline V gene has CDR1 MDHEN and CDR2 SYDVKM. The DNA of the CDR3 is TGTGCCAGCAGCCGACCGGGACAGGGCAATTCACCCCTCCACTTT. This encodes CASSRPGQGNSPLHF.

The V and J genes are TRBV28 and TRBJ2-7; 7 nucleotides match TRBD1. Germline lookup yields CDR1 MDHEN and CDR2 SYDVKM. The V and J ends lost 6 bases and 6 bases, in that order; junction bases with no gene match: 5. The CDR3 is 12 residues long. Here the CDR3 DNA reads TGTGCCAGCAGACCTCCAGGGGGCGAGCAGTACTTC. This sequence encodes CASRPPGGEQYF.

This chain uses TRBV30 with TRBJ1-1; D not certain. The CDR3 is 15 residues long. Germline CDR1 GTSNPN, CDR2 SVGIG (reference sequence). V lost 1 base, J lost 10 bases, and 22 bases lay in between. CDR3 protein: CAWSGTGVGRLVAFF. CDR3 bases: TGTGCCTGGAGTGGGACTGGGGTTGGTCGTTTGGTAGCTTTCTTT.

Turning to this clone: At the DNA level, this CDR3 is encoded by other sequences in the same sample as well. This chain uses TRBV19 with TRBJ1-5; 9 bases match TRBD1. Trimming took 4 bases from V and 4 from J; bases not matched to a gene: 2. This CDR3 region has 14 residues. The germline CDR1 and CDR2 sequences are LNHDA and SQIVND (reference sequence). DNA of the CDR3: TGTGCCAGTAGTACAGGACAGGGGAATCAGCCCCAGCATTTT. Translated, it gives CASSTGQGNQPQHF.

The chain couples TRBV24-1 to TRBJ2-1; 7 bases fit TRBD2. V gave up 4 bases and J gave up 9 bases; unmatched junction bases: 2. CDR1 is KGHDR, CDR2 SFDVKD, per germline. CDR3 length equals 12 residues. The CDR3 region has the DNA TGTGCCACCAGTGAACGGGAGGCTGAGCAGTTCTTC. This encodes CATSEREAEQFF.

This clone has more than one count but fewer than ten. This chain joins TRBV6-5 and TRBJ1-1; 11 positions agree with TRBD1. After removal of 6 bases from V and 7 bases from J, the junction contained 7 bases not matched to a gene. The CDR3 totals 14 residues. CDR1 is MNHEY and CDR2 is SVGAGI in the germline V gene. DNA for the CDR3: TGTGCCAGCAGCCCGGGACAGGGGGTGATTGAAGCTTTCTTT. Encoded protein: CASSPGQGVIEAFF.

The DNA for the CDR3 is TGCGCCAGCAGCCCCGGGACTAGCGGGAGTCGCGATGAGCAGTTCTTC. Residues: CASSPGTSGSRDEQFF. This sequence joins TRBV5-1 and TRBJ2-1; 14 bases line up with TRBD2. This CDR3 has 16 amino acids. The V and J ends lost 4 bases and 8 bases, in that order; junction bases with no gene match: 8. CDR1 SGHRS and CDR2 YFSETQ come from the germline V gene.

J is TRBJ2-3 and V is TRBV27; D may be TRBD2 (6 bases). Looked up from germline, CDR1 is MNHEY and CDR2 is SMNVEV (reference sequence). This CDR3 has 16 amino acids. The V and J ends lost 3 bases and 1 base respectively, with 14 bases between them. The CDR3 DNA sequence: TGTGCCAGCAGTTTTATTGGAGGGCCGGGCACAGATACGCAGTATTTT. It is translated as CASSFIGGPGTDTQYF.